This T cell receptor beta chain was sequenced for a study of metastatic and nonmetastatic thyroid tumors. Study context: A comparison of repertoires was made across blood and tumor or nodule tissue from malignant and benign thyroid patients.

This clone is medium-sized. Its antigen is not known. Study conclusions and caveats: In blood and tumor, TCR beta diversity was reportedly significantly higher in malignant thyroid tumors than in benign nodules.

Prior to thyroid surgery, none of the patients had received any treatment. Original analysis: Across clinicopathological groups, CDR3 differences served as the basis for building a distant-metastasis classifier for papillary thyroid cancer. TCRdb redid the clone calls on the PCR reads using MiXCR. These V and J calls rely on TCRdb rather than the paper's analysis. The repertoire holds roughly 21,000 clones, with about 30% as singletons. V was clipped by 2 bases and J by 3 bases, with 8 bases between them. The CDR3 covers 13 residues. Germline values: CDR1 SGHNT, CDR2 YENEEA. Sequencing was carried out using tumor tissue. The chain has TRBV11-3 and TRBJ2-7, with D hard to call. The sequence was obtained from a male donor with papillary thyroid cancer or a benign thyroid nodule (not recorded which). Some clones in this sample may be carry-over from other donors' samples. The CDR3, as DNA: TGTGCCAGCAGCTTAAGTATGGGCTACGAGCAGTACTTC. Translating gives CASSLSMGYEQYF.